These T cell receptor beta chains were read from a single sample in a study of early T cells in non-severe SARS-CoV-2 infection. TCRdb itself ran the 5' RACE reads through MiXCR, one entry per CDR3 protein. In the table there are roughly 69,000 distinct CDR3 sequences, 9.5% of which are singletons. The sample comprised whole blood. The source is an adult who was a healthcare worker with PCR-confirmed SARS-CoV-2 infection or an uninfected control (not recorded which). The CDR3 runs from the conserved cysteine through the conserved F or W. A D gene is named only where the DNA matches it firmly. Not all rows give a size; the values are once, few, many and, for expanded clones, a class.

d_gene: -
j_gene: TRBJ2-3
abundance: few
v_gene: TRBV6-6
CDR3aa: CASTPTGYTDTQYF
CDR3nt: TGTGCCAGCACCCCAACTGGCTACACAGATACGCAGTATTTT

d_gene: -
j_gene: TRBJ1-2
abundance: -
v_gene: TRBV6-5
CDR3aa: CASTNRDNYGYTF
CDR3nt: TGTGCCAGCACTAACAGGGATAACTATGGCTACACCTTC

d_gene: -
j_gene: TRBJ2-3
abundance: -
v_gene: TRBV29-1
CDR3aa: CSVEGNRFLDTQYF
CDR3nt: TGCAGCGTTGAAGGGAACCGCTTTTTAGATACGCAGTATTTT

d_gene: -
j_gene: TRBJ2-7
abundance: many
v_gene: TRBV18
CDR3aa: CASSPAAGYEQYF
CDR3nt: TGTGCCAGCTCACCAGCGGCGGGCTACGAGCAGTACTTC

d_gene: TRBD2
j_gene: TRBJ2-1
abundance: many
v_gene: TRBV6-1
CDR3aa: CASSELAGRLGEQFF
CDR3nt: TGTGCCAGCAGTGAACTAGCGGGGAGGCTTGGCGAGCAGTTCTTC

d_gene: -
j_gene: TRBJ1-5
abundance: few
v_gene: TRBV11-1
CDR3aa: CASSLEQDQPQHF
CDR3nt: TGTGCCAGCAGCTTGGAACAGGATCAGCCCCAGCATTTT

d_gene: -
j_gene: TRBJ2-1
abundance: -
v_gene: TRBV3-1
CDR3aa: CASSPPTGPSYNEQFF
CDR3nt: TGTGCCAGCAGCCCCCCCACGGGCCCCTCTTACAATGAGCAGTTCTTC

d_gene: TRBD2
j_gene: TRBJ2-5
abundance: few
v_gene: TRBV6-2/TRBV6-3
CDR3aa: CASTRTSGREETQYF
CDR3nt: TGTGCCAGCACCAGGACTAGCGGGAGGGAAGAGACCCAGTACTTC

d_gene: -
j_gene: TRBJ2-7
abundance: few
v_gene: TRBV29-1
CDR3aa: CSVRSGYSRGEQYF
CDR3nt: TGCAGCGTGAGGTCTGGTTACAGCCGTGGGGAGCAGTACTTC

d_gene: TRBD2
j_gene: TRBJ2-1
abundance: many
v_gene: TRBV2
CDR3aa: CASSVTSGDYNEQFF
CDR3nt: TGTGCCAGCAGTGTAACTAGCGGGGACTACAATGAGCAGTTCTTC

d_gene: TRBD1
j_gene: TRBJ2-1
abundance: many
v_gene: TRBV12-3/TRBV12-4
CDR3aa: CASSLRQGSYNEQFF
CDR3nt: TGTGCCAGCAGTTTACGACAGGGGTCCTACAATGAGCAGTTCTTC

d_gene: -
j_gene: TRBJ1-4
abundance: -
v_gene: TRBV11-2
CDR3aa: CASSRTGGGNEKLFF
CDR3nt: TGTGCCAGCAGCCGAACGGGGGGCGGTAATGAAAAACTGTTTTTT

d_gene: -
j_gene: TRBJ1-5
abundance: -
v_gene: TRBV12-3/TRBV12-4
CDR3aa: CASSPGRSGQPQHF
CDR3nt: TGTGCCAGCAGTCCAGGGCGATCTGGTCAGCCCCAGCATTTT

d_gene: TRBD2
j_gene: TRBJ2-3
abundance: many
v_gene: TRBV5-4
CDR3aa: CASSLGLALGTQYF
CDR3nt: TGTGCCAGCAGCTTGGGACTAGCACTGGGTACGCAGTATTTT

d_gene: -
j_gene: TRBJ2-7
abundance: -
v_gene: TRBV12-5
CDR3aa: CASARSYEQYF
CDR3nt: TGTGCTAGTGCCCGTAGCTACGAGCAGTACTTC

d_gene: -
j_gene: TRBJ2-4
abundance: -
v_gene: TRBV7-9
CDR3aa: CASSMDKHIQYF
CDR3nt: TGTGCCAGCAGTATGGACAAACACATTCAGTACTTC

d_gene: -
j_gene: TRBJ2-1
abundance: few
v_gene: TRBV28
CDR3aa: CASTSLDEQFF
CDR3nt: TGTGCCAGCACCTCCCTGGATGAGCAGTTCTTC

d_gene: -
j_gene: TRBJ2-7
abundance: -
v_gene: TRBV14
CDR3aa: CASSQEAINSYEQYF
CDR3nt: TGTGCCAGCAGCCAAGAAGCAATCAACTCCTACGAGCAGTACTTC

d_gene: TRBD1
j_gene: TRBJ2-7
abundance: many
v_gene: TRBV6-2/TRBV6-3
CDR3aa: CASSSRTGLPGSYEQYF
CDR3nt: TGTGCCAGCAGCTCAAGGACAGGGCTCCCAGGCTCCTACGAGCAGTACTTC

d_gene: -
j_gene: TRBJ2-2
abundance: many
v_gene: TRBV7-3
CDR3aa: CASSPTGSAGELFF
CDR3nt: TGTGCCAGCAGCCCCACTGGATCCGCCGGGGAGCTGTTTTTT

d_gene: TRBD2
j_gene: TRBJ2-7
abundance: many
v_gene: TRBV4-1
CDR3aa: CASTFPFERETRSYEQYF
CDR3nt: TGCGCCAGCACCTTCCCTTTTGAGCGGGAGACGAGGTCCTACGAGCAGTACTTC

d_gene: TRBD2
j_gene: TRBJ2-1
abundance: -
v_gene: TRBV20-1
CDR3aa: CSAERLADYNEQFF
CDR3nt: TGCAGTGCGGAGCGACTAGCAGACTACAATGAGCAGTTCTTC

d_gene: -
j_gene: TRBJ1-6
abundance: many
v_gene: TRBV20-1
CDR3aa: CSARDSGRNPSPLHF
CDR3nt: TGCAGTGCTAGAGATTCGGGACGGAATCCTTCACCCCTCCACTTT

d_gene: -
j_gene: TRBJ1-1
abundance: many
v_gene: TRBV10-3
CDR3aa: CAISLTSTEAFF
CDR3nt: TGTGCCATCAGCTTAACCTCCACTGAAGCTTTCTTT

d_gene: TRBD1
j_gene: TRBJ2-3
abundance: -
v_gene: TRBV20-1
CDR3aa: CSAGDRSTDTQYF
CDR3nt: TGCAGTGCAGGGGACAGGAGCACAGATACGCAGTATTTT

d_gene: -
j_gene: TRBJ1-2
abundance: -
v_gene: TRBV9
CDR3aa: CASTFAGTKGYGYTF
CDR3nt: TGTGCCAGCACCTTCGCGGGGACGAAGGGCTATGGCTACACCTTC

d_gene: -
j_gene: TRBJ1-5
abundance: many
v_gene: TRBV5-8
CDR3aa: CASSLEVDQPQHF
CDR3nt: TGTGCCAGCAGCTTGGAGGTAGATCAGCCCCAGCATTTT

d_gene: -
j_gene: TRBJ1-5
abundance: many
v_gene: TRBV29-1
CDR3aa: CSVGQSNQPQHF
CDR3nt: TGCAGCGTTGGGCAGAGCAATCAGCCCCAGCATTTT

d_gene: TRBD1
j_gene: TRBJ2-3
abundance: few
v_gene: TRBV11-2
CDR3aa: CASSLDWDRDVTDTQYF
CDR3nt: TGTGCCAGCAGCTTAGACTGGGACAGGGACGTCACAGATACGCAGTATTTT

d_gene: -
j_gene: TRBJ1-1
abundance: many
v_gene: TRBV12-3/TRBV12-4
CDR3aa: CASRTGRWNTEAFF
CDR3nt: TGTGCCAGCAGGACGGGACGGTGGAACACTGAAGCTTTCTTT

d_gene: TRBD1
j_gene: TRBJ1-5
abundance: many
v_gene: TRBV20-1
CDR3aa: CSARAGTGNQPQHF
CDR3nt: TGCAGTGCTAGAGCCGGGACAGGCAATCAGCCCCAGCATTTT

d_gene: -
j_gene: TRBJ2-5
abundance: -
v_gene: TRBV21-1
CDR3aa: CASSKTRAPKIHLETQYF
CDR3nt: TGTGCCAGCAGCAAAACAAGGGCGCCCAAAATCCACTTGGAGACCCAGTACTTC

d_gene: TRBD2
j_gene: TRBJ2-3
abundance: many
v_gene: TRBV7-9
CDR3aa: CASSFSGETDTQYF
CDR3nt: TGTGCCAGCAGCTTTAGCGGGGAAACAGATACGCAGTATTTT

d_gene: -
j_gene: TRBJ2-3
abundance: many
v_gene: TRBV5-8
CDR3aa: CASGAGHSTDTQYF
CDR3nt: TGTGCCAGCGGGGCGGGCCATAGCACAGATACGCAGTATTTT

d_gene: -
j_gene: TRBJ2-1
abundance: few
v_gene: TRBV7-9
CDR3aa: CASWRGAPEQFF
CDR3nt: TGTGCCAGCTGGAGGGGGGCCCCTGAGCAGTTCTTC

d_gene: TRBD2
j_gene: TRBJ2-7
abundance: few
v_gene: TRBV6-1
CDR3aa: CASSDPPARGSSYEQYF
CDR3nt: TGTGCCAGCAGTGACCCCCCCGCGCGGGGGAGCTCCTACGAGCAGTACTTC

d_gene: TRBD1
j_gene: TRBJ1-1
abundance: many
v_gene: TRBV2
CDR3aa: CASSADRGEAFF
CDR3nt: TGTGCCAGCAGTGCCGACAGGGGTGAAGCTTTCTTT

d_gene: TRBD2
j_gene: TRBJ2-7
abundance: -
v_gene: TRBV20-1
CDR3aa: CSARPGTSGVGAGEQYF
CDR3nt: TGCAGTGCTAGACCCGGGACTAGCGGGGTCGGGGCGGGCGAGCAGTACTTC

d_gene: -
j_gene: TRBJ2-6
abundance: many
v_gene: TRBV6-6
CDR3aa: CASSYLTVNGANVLTF
CDR3nt: TGTGCCAGCAGTTACTTAACCGTTAATGGGGCCAACGTCCTGACTTTC

d_gene: -
j_gene: TRBJ2-7
abundance: few
v_gene: TRBV6-5
CDR3aa: CASIKSGGANEQYF
CDR3nt: TGTGCCAGCATAAAATCCGGGGGCGCGAACGAGCAGTACTTC

d_gene: TRBD1
j_gene: TRBJ1-4
abundance: few
v_gene: TRBV11-2
CDR3aa: CASSRIGTGEKLFF
CDR3nt: TGTGCCAGCAGCCGCATCGGGACAGGGGAAAAACTGTTTTTT

d_gene: TRBD2
j_gene: TRBJ2-3
abundance: -
v_gene: TRBV20-1
CDR3aa: CSAPTSGYTDTQYF
CDR3nt: TGCAGTGCGCCGACTAGCGGCTACACAGATACGCAGTATTTT

d_gene: -
j_gene: TRBJ1-1
abundance: many
v_gene: TRBV7-3
CDR3aa: CASSLLGNTEAFF
CDR3nt: TGTGCCAGCAGCTTACTGGGTAACACTGAAGCTTTCTTT

d_gene: TRBD2
j_gene: TRBJ2-1
abundance: few
v_gene: TRBV11-2
CDR3aa: CASSIAGVRNEQFF
CDR3nt: TGTGCCAGCAGCATCGCGGGAGTGAGGAATGAGCAGTTCTTC

d_gene: -
j_gene: TRBJ2-1
abundance: -
v_gene: TRBV11-2
CDR3aa: CASSLRPTQNEQFF
CDR3nt: TGTGCCAGCAGCTTAAGGCCCACCCAGAATGAGCAGTTCTTC

d_gene: -
j_gene: TRBJ1-1
abundance: many
v_gene: TRBV29-1
CDR3aa: CSVSFINTEAFF
CDR3nt: TGCAGCGTCTCCTTTATTAACACTGAAGCTTTCTTT

d_gene: TRBD2
j_gene: TRBJ2-3
abundance: many
v_gene: TRBV11-3
CDR3aa: CASSFSGTTTDTQYF
CDR3nt: TGTGCCAGCAGCTTTAGCGGGACTACCACAGATACGCAGTATTTT

d_gene: -
j_gene: TRBJ2-2
abundance: few
v_gene: TRBV7-6
CDR3aa: CASSLQVLNTGELFF
CDR3nt: TGTGCCAGCAGCTTACAAGTATTGAACACCGGGGAGCTGTTTTTT

d_gene: -
j_gene: TRBJ2-7
abundance: many
v_gene: TRBV11-2
CDR3aa: CASSPVSAGSYEQYF
CDR3nt: TGTGCCAGCAGCCCTGTGTCGGCCGGATCCTACGAGCAGTACTTC